Detailed here is one T cell receptor beta chain. Its antigen is currently not known. No clone much larger than this one lies a single base away; base qualities are absent. Library generation was performed with the immunoSEQ multiplex PCR assay. RNA was extracted from all samples and reverse transcribed into cDNA, which served as template for TCR sequencing. SuperScript III was used to make first-strand cDNA, primed with a 2:1 mix of oligo-dT and random hexamers. A synthetic immune receptor repertoire was used to measure amplification bias, and any remaining bias was corrected computationally. The authors' pipeline ran thus. Raw reads were preprocessed for error removal, and CDR3 was defined according to IMGT conventions as running from the conserved cysteine to phenylalanine. To get clonality, Shannon entropy was normalized by log2 of the number of productive unique TCRs and the result was subtracted from 1. Scalp TCRbeta sequences were cross-referenced with sorted blood CD4 and CD8 repertoires so that the CD4 or CD8 identity of scalp clones could be inferred. In TCRdb, the immuneACCESS table is reduced to in-frame sequences with V and J assigned. These tables do not hold every clone; where another copy was compared, an unresolved V gene accounts for under half, and the others remain unexplained. The V and J calls and clone size come from that table; D and trimming were worked out from the DNA. In all, the sample holds some 200,000 clones, and 45% to 75% of those were seen once. The top ten constitute less than 4% of the sample.

This sample is drawn from a study of CD8+ T cells in alopecia areata (dated by TCRdb to the late 2010s). With respect to the entire study: Treated patients were enrolled in an open-label pilot trial of oral tofacitinib, 5 to 10 mg twice daily, for moderate-to-severe alopecia areata. Tofacitinib was given for 6 to 18 months, followed by 6 months of follow-up off drug to assess delayed response and recurrence. For the treated patients, the SALT score, which quantifies what percentage of scalp surface area is affected, served as the measure of disease severity. To study T cell clonal expansion in alopecia areata, the researchers applied high-throughput TCRbeta sequencing to both the C3H/HeJ mouse model and human patients. Scalp tissue and sorted CD4+ and CD8+ peripheral blood T cells from patchy and totalis/universalis alopecia areata patients and from healthy controls were covered by human TCRbeta sequencing. Patients on tofacitinib were biopsied at baseline and after 4 and 24 weeks of treatment, and several of the patients also had a later scalp biopsy. Scalp clonality was compared across normal scalp (n=4), patchy alopecia areata scalp (n=8), and alopecia totalis/universalis scalp (n=8). RNA came from the PAXgene miRNA kit for fixed scalp, the miRNeasy kit for PBMCs, and the RNeasy kit for mouse skin. TCRbeta CDR3 regions were amplified by immunoSEQ multiplex PCR using 35 Vbeta forward and 13 Jbeta reverse primers.

The time point label on this specimen signifies: roughly 27 days on oral tofacitinib. The treatment or condition label, as the study defines it: oral pan-JAK inhibitor, 5-10 mg twice daily. Lesional scalp punch biopsies and peripheral blood were obtained from alopecia areata patients. After PBMCs were isolated by density centrifugation and stained for CD3, CD4 and CD8, a FACSAria was used to sort CD4+ and CD8+ T cells. Broader findings and caveats from the paper: Compared with mice, TCR sequences shared between patients were less clear, possibly partly because of HLA diversity across the patient population. Unlike mouse skin, which is dominated by gammadelta T cells, normal human skin has resident alphabeta T cells that are also sequenced, and this complicates analysis of the scalp TCR repertoire. Scalp clonality and the number of expanded CD8+ clones among the top 100 scalp clones were significantly decreased by tofacitinib. Because the treated cohort was small and included a single nonresponder, larger studies are needed to assess links between baseline CD8+ expansion and response. During tofacitinib treatment, many expanded lesional clones stuck around in both scalp and blood, and this persistence may partly explain why relapse happens after treatment is stopped. Higher clonality and more expanded CD8+ clones were observed in lesional scalp than in normal scalp, particularly in alopecia totalis/universalis, a finding suggestive of antigenic drive.

V sheds 0 bases and J sheds 0 bases, leaving 21 bases between their ends. As encoded in the germline V gene (reference sequence), CDR1 is GTSNPN while CDR2 is SVGIG. The CDR3 starts with the cysteine, ends with the phenylalanine, and has 18 residues. The sequence is cut down to CDR3 DNA, 54 bases in frame from base 1. The rearrangement combines TRBV30 with TRBJ2-7, with a tentative D gene TRBD2 over 6 matching bases. The TCR sequence derives from a human donor with alopecia areata. The sample in question was CD4+ T cells sorted from blood, obtained at week 4, from a patient treated with tofacitinib. The DNA sequence is TGTGCCTGGAGTGTAGATGGCCCGCCGGGCGGGACCTCCTACGAGCAGTACTTC. Its amino acids are CAWSVDGPPGGTSYEQYF.